A selection of T cell receptor beta chains follows, all from one sample in a study of shared clonotypes between healthy human individuals. The assay was immunoSEQ multiplex PCR, and TCRdb's table has in-frame clones only and misses some. Of roughly 2.1 million clones detected, around 93% appear once; the ten largest clones hold 1.5% to 2%. Sequenced material: naive CD8+ T cells from PBMCs. The receptors originated from a man younger than 35 in good health. Some clones in this sample may be carry-over from other donors' samples. Both conserved end residues are part of each CDR3. D genes are given only for firm matches. Size tells how often a clone was seen (once, few, many) or the class of an expanded clone, and some rows leave it out.

d_call clone_size j_call cdr3_length v_call cdr3_aa cdr3_nt
. . TRBJ1-1 13 TRBV6-6 CASSYTKSTEAFF TGTGCCAGCAGTTACACAAAAAGCACTGAAGCTTTCTTT
TRBD1 . TRBJ2-7 14 TRBV4-1 CASSQATGIYEQYF TGCGCCAGCAGCCAGGCGACAGGGATCTACGAGCAGTACTTC
. . TRBJ2-7 15 TRBV11-2 CASSPSAGLGYEQYF TGTGCCAGCAGCCCTTCCGCGGGGTTAGGCTACGAGCAGTACTTC
. . TRBJ2-3 14 TRBV28 CASRQGIGTDTQYF TGTGCCAGCCGTCAGGGGATAGGTACAGATACGCAGTATTTT
TRBD2 . TRBJ2-3 15 TRBV19 CASTPTSGGTDTQYF TGTGCCAGTACCCCTACTAGCGGGGGCACAGATACGCAGTATTTT
TRBD2 . TRBJ2-1 16 TRBV15 CATSATLAGNNNEQFF TGTGCCACCAGCGCAACTCTAGCGGGAAATAACAATGAGCAGTTCTTC
TRBD2 . TRBJ2-2 20 TRBV27 CASSLSMEGRAFTNTGELFF TGTGCCAGCAGTTTATCGATGGAGGGGAGGGCCTTTACGAACACCGGGGAGCTGTTTTTT
. . TRBJ1-3 14 TRBV2 CASRGGFSGNTIYF TGTGCCAGCAGAGGCGGATTCTCTGGAAACACCATATATTTT
. . TRBJ2-7 13 TRBV27 CASSFGQGYEQYF TGTGCCAGCAGTTTCGGCCAGGGATACGAGCAGTACTTC
TRBD1 . TRBJ1-1 18 TRBV25-1 CASSEHHGGQGANTEAFF TGTGCCAGCAGTGAACACCACGGGGGACAGGGGGCGAACACTGAAGCTTTCTTT
TRBD2 . TRBJ2-2 16 TRBV27 CASSHLAGGHTGELFF TGTGCCAGCAGTCACCTAGCGGGAGGGCATACCGGGGAGCTGTTTTTT
. . TRBJ1-3 15 TRBV5-4 CASSSDRTSGNTIYF TGTGCCAGCAGCTCGGACAGAACCTCTGGAAACACCATATATTTT
. once TRBJ1-5 17 TRBV30 CAWSGDRRGPSNQPQHF TGTGCCTGGAGTGGTGACCGACGGGGCCCTAGCAATCAGCCCCAGCATTTT
. . TRBJ1-5 13 TRBV27 CASSAWGNQPQHF TGTGCCAGCAGTGCCTGGGGCAATCAGCCCCAGCATTTT
. . TRBJ2-7 14 TRBV28 CASSFFGSALEQYF TGTGCCAGCAGTTTTTTCGGGTCCGCTCTCGAGCAGTACTTC
. . TRBJ1-2 14 TRBV9 CASSSHGGASVDTF TGTGCCAGCAGCTCCCACGGGGGGGCATCGGTGGACACCTTC
TRBD1 . TRBJ2-7 16 TRBV11-1 CASSLLQTGKFHEQYF TGTGCCAGCAGCCTCCTTCAGACAGGGAAATTCCACGAGCAGTACTTC
. . TRBJ1-5 14 TRBV19 CASRATGHNQPQHF TGTGCCAGTAGGGCGACAGGCCACAATCAGCCCCAGCATTTT
. . TRBJ1-2 15 TRBV28 CASSPPQSLNYGYTF TGTGCCAGCAGCCCCCCACAGTCCCTTAACTATGGCTACACCTTC
TRBD2 . TRBJ2-2 20 TRBV5-1 CASSFFNPRLAGGPAGELFF TGCGCCAGCAGCTTTTTTAACCCCCGCCTAGCGGGAGGGCCGGCCGGGGAGCTGTTTTTT
TRBD2 once TRBJ2-7 19 TRBV4-3 CASSQGAGLAGEISYEQYF TGCGCCAGCAGCCAGGGCGCGGGACTAGCGGGAGAGATCTCCTACGAGCAGTACTTC
. . TRBJ1-1 14 TRBV5-1 CASSSDRPNTEAFF TGCGCCAGCAGCTCCGACAGACCTAACACTGAAGCTTTCTTT
. . TRBJ1-1 16 TRBV6-6 CASSYSLLRLNTEAFF TGTGCCAGCAGTTACTCGCTACTGAGGTTGAACACTGAAGCTTTCTTT
. . TRBJ1-2 15 TRBV28 CASSLTAGTPSGYTF TGTGCCAGCAGTTTGACGGCCGGGACCCCCTCTGGCTACACCTTC
. . TRBJ2-5 17 TRBV7-6 CISSLARGVVLGETQYF TGTATCAGCAGCTTAGCGCGCGGGGTTGTCTTGGGGGAGACCCAGTACTTC
. . TRBJ1-4 15 TRBV28 CASSLFAGSNEKLFF TGTGCCAGCAGCCTCTTTGCGGGTTCTAATGAAAAACTGTTTTTT
TRBD2 . TRBJ2-2 15 TRBV9 CASSGGLAVAGELFF TGTGCCAGCAGCGGAGGACTAGCGGTGGCCGGGGAGCTGTTTTTT
. . TRBJ2-1 13 TRBV12-5 CASGLDSGGARFF TGTGCTAGTGGTTTGGATAGTGGGGGGGCGCGGTTCTTC
. . TRBJ2-3 16 TRBV4-2 CASSQGAGKDPGTQYF TGTGCCAGCAGCCAAGGGGCAGGGAAGGACCCTGGTACGCAGTATTTT
. . TRBJ1-2 13 TRBV27 CASSLSGPDGYTF TGTGCCAGCAGTTTATCAGGGCCCGATGGCTACACCTTC
TRBD1 . TRBJ2-2 16 TRBV19 CASSPRTGANTGELFF TGTGCCAGTAGTCCCCGGACAGGGGCGAACACCGGGGAGCTGTTTTTT
. . TRBJ2-2 13 TRBV7-9 CASERSSTGELFF TGTGCCAGCGAGAGGTCGAGCACCGGGGAGCTGTTTTTT